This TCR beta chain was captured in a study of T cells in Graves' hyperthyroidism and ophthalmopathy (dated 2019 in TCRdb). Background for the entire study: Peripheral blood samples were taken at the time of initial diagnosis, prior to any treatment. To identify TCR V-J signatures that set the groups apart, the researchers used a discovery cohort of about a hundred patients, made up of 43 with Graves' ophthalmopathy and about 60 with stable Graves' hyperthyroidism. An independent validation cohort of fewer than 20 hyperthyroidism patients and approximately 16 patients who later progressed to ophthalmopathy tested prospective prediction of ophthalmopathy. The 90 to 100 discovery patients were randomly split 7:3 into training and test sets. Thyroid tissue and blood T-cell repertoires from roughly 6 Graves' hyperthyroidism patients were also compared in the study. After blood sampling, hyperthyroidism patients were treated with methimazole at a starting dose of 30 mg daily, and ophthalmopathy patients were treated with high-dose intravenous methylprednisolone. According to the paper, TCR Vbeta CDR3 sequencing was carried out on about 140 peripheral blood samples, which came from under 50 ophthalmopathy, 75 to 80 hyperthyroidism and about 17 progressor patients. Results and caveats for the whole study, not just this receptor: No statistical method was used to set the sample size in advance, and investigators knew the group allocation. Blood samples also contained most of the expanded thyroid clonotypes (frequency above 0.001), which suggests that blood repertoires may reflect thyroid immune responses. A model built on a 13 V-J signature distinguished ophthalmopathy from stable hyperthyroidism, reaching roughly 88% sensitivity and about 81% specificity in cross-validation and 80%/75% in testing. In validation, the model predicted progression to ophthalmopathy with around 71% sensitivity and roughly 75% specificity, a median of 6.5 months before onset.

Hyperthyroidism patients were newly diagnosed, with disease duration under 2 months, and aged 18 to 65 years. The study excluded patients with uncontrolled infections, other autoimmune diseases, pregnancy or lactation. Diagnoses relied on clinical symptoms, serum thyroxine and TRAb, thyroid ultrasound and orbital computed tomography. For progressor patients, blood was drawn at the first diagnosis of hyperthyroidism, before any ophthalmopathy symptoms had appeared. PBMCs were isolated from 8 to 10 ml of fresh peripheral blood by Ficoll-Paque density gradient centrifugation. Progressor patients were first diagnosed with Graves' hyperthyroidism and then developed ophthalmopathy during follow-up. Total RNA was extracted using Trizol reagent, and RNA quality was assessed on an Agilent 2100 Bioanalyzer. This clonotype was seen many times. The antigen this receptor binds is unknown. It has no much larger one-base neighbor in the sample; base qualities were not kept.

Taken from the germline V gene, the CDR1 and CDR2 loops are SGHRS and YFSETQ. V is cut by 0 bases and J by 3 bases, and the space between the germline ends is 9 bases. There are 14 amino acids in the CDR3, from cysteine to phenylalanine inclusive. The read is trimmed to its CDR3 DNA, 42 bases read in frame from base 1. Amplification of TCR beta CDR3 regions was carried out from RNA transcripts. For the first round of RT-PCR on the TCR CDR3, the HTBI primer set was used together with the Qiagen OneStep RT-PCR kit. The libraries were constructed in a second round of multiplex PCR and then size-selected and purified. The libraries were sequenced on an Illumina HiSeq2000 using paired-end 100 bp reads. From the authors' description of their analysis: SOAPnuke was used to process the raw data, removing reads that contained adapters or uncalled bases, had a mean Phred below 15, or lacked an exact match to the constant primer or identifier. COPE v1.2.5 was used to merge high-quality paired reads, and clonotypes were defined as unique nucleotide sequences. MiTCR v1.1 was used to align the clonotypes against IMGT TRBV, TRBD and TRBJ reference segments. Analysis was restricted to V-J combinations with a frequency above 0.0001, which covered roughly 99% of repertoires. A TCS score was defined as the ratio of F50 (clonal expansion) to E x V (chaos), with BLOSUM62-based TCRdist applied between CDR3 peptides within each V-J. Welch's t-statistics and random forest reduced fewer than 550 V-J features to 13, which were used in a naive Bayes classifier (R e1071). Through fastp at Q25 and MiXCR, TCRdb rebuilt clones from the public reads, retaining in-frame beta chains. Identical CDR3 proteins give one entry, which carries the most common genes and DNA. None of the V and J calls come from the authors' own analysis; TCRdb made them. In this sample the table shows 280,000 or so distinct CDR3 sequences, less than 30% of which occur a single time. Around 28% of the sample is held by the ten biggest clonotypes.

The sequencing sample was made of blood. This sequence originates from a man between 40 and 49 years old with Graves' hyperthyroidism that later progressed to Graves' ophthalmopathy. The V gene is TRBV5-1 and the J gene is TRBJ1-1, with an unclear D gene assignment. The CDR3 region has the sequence CASSLAPIDTEAFF. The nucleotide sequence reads TGCGCCAGCAGCTTGGCACCGATCGACACTGAAGCTTTCTTT. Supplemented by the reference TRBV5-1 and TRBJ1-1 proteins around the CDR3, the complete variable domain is KAGVTQTPRYLIKTRGQQVTLSCSPISGHRSVSWYQQTPGQGLQFLFEYFSETQRNKGNFPGRFSGRQFSNSRSEMNVSTLELGDSALYLCASSLAPIDTEAFFGQGTRLTVV.